Following are 15 T cell receptor beta chains from one sample sequenced in a study of tissue T cells after allogeneic stem cell transplantation. TCRdb's copy holds only in-frame clones and misses some; the assay was immunoSEQ multiplex PCR. The table shows roughly 8,600 clones, with less than 45% occurring only once. Time point here: mouse harvest day 14 after allogeneic transplant. Mouse grafts combined 10^7 T-cell-depleted bone marrow cells with 10^6 splenic CD5+ T cells. The sample comprised skin. The origin of the receptors is a female BALB/c mouse given C57BL/6 T cells with graft-versus-host disease after an allogeneic hematopoietic cell transplant.

Note on this clone: All gene names here are mouse names. The read gets to within 1 residue of the CDR3 end, and the germline J gene fills in the rest. The genes are TRBV3 and TRBJ2-5, with D maybe TRBD2 (6 bases). The germline V and J ends were trimmed by 4 bases and 10 bases, with 12 bases remaining between them. Germline V CDR1 and CDR2: SNHLY, FYNGKV (reference sequence). This CDR3 comprises 12 residues. The CDR3 bases that were read are TGTGCCAGCAGCTCCGGACTGCTCCCCCAGTAC. Translating gives CASSSGLLPQY. The CDR3 as a whole reads CASSSGLLPQYF. The full variable domain, in which reference TRBV3 and TRBJ2-5 provide the parts outside the CDR3, is GPKVLQIPSHQIIDMGQMVTLNCDPVSNHLYFYWYKQILGQQMEFLVNFYNGKVMEKSKLFKDQFSVERPDGSYFTLKIQPTALEDSAVYFCASSSGLLPQYFGPGTRLLVL.

Turning to this clone: Gene labels here are mouse ones. From the germline J gene comes the end of the CDR3, since the read stops 1 residue before it. The chain links TRBV15 to TRBJ2-7, with TRBD2 matching over 12 bases. Trimming removed 1 base from V and 4 bases from J; junction bases left unmatched: 2. The germline V gene encodes CDR1 SGHND and CDR2 FRSKSL. The CDR3 runs 15 residues. The CDR3 spells CASSLGDWGDYEQYF. Partial CDR3 DNA: TGTGCCAGCAGTTTAGGGGACTGGGGGGATTATGAACAGTAC.

This clone is deemed large (0.1 to 1%). Gene and germline names: mouse. The read halts 1 residue ahead of the CDR3 end, with the missing end drawn from the germline J gene. The J gene is TRBJ1-3, the V gene TRBV26; 11 bases match TRBD1. The CDR3 is made up of 15 amino acids. The germline V gene has CDR1 KGHPV and CDR2 FQNQEV (reference sequence). The V and J ends lost 6 bases and 2 bases, in that order; junction bases with no gene match: 3. The CDR3 loop reads CASSAGQGAGNTLYF. The covered CDR3 bases are TGTGCCAGCAGCGCGGGACAGGGGGCTGGAAATACGCTCTAT. The variable domain in full, with the rest retrieved from reference TRBV26 and TRBJ1-3, is NSKVIQTPRYLVKGQGQKAKMRCIPEKGHPVVFWYQQNKNNEFKFLINFQNQEVLQQIDMTEKRFSAECPSNSPCSLEIQSSEAGDSALYLCASSAGQGAGNTLYFGEGSRLIVV.

As regards this clone: These gene names are mouse names. The read terminates 1 residue before the CDR3 end, so the remaining end is supplied by the germline J gene. The chain is built from TRBV12-1 and TRBJ2-3; maybe TRBD2 (5 bases). V dropped 1 base and J dropped 4 bases, with 8 bases sitting between them. The CDR3 spans 13 residues. From germline, CDR1 is SGHSN and CDR2 HYEKVE. CDR3 DNA, as far as it was read: TGTGCCAGCTCTCTTTGGGGTCCAGAAACGCTGTAT. Translation: CASSLWGPETLY. The whole CDR3 protein reads CASSLWGPETLYF.

With regard to this clone: Here the gene names and germline are mouse. The read comes to an end 1 residue before the CDR3 does, leaving the germline J gene to fill in the end. The chain couples TRBV19 to TRBJ2-5; a possible D gene is TRBD1 (6 bases). This CDR3 region has 15 residues. Trimming left V 1 base short and J 2 bases short, with 11 bases between. Germline V gene lookup returns CDR1 FNHDT and CDR2 SITEND (reference sequence). CDR3 loop: CASSIHRVAQDTQYF. CDR3 bases read: TGTGCCAGCAGTATACACAGGGTGGCCCAAGACACCCAGTAC.

In the case of this clone: Genes and germline are mouse. Sequencing ends 1 residue short of the CDR3 end; the germline J gene provides the rest. The rearrangement joins TRBV26 to TRBJ2-5; D possibly uses TRBD1 or TRBD2 (6 bases each). This CDR3 has 14 residues. Germline assignment: CDR1 KGHPV and CDR2 FQNQEV (reference sequence). Trimming cost V 6 bases and J 1 base, with 11 bases left between them. CDR3: CASRRGVYQDTQYF. The covered CDR3 bases are TGTGCCAGCAGGAGGGGGGTTTACCAAGACACCCAGTAC.

Points on this clone: The germline and genes are mouse ones. The sequenced fragment ends 1 residue before the CDR3 boundary, so the rest is inferred from the germline J gene. The chain combines TRBV23 with TRBJ2-5; the table's D call TRBD2 went unverified against the DNA. CDR1 is KGHTA, CDR2 FQNQQP, per germline. The CDR3 is 14 amino acids. The CDR3 spells CSSSQAWGEDTQYF. The sequenced part of the CDR3 DNA is TGCTCCAGCAGTCAAGCCTGGGGGGAAGACACCCAGTAC.

This clone turned up a few times. Germline and genes here are mouse. This CDR3 is also generated by other DNA sequences in the sample. The chain's CDR3 is CASSLSNNQAPLF. The sequenced part of the CDR3 DNA is TGTGCCAGCAGTCTGTCAAACAACCAGGCTCCGCTT. The V call is TRBV26, the J call TRBJ1-5; no clear D gene. The observed sequence ends 1 residue before the CDR3 terminus, with the missing tail filled in from the germline J gene. V shed 0 bases and J shed 1 base, with 1 base lying between them. Germline V gives CDR1 KGHPV, CDR2 FQNQEV (reference sequence). The CDR3 runs to 13 residues.

As to this clone: These gene names are mouse names. The read terminates 1 residue ahead of where the CDR3 ends, so the germline J gene completes it. This sequence joins TRBV26 and TRBJ1-4; the D is unclear. Germline V lookup: CDR1 KGHPV, CDR2 FQNQEV (reference sequence). CDR3 length equals 14 residues. Trimming took off 4 bases at V and 2 bases at J, with 8 bases between the two ends. CDR3 sequence: CASSPHKSNERLFF. CDR3 DNA, as far as it was read: TGTGCCAGCAGTCCTCACAAATCCAACGAAAGATTATTT. Filled out from reference TRBV26 and TRBJ1-4, the complete variable domain reads NSKVIQTPRYLVKGQGQKAKMRCIPEKGHPVVFWYQQNKNNEFKFLINFQNQEVLQQIDMTEKRFSAECPSNSPCSLEIQSSEAGDSALYLCASSPHKSNERLFFGHGTKLSVL.

Within the sample, this clone is medium-sized. Gene and germline names: mouse. Incomplete CDR3 DNA: TGCTCCAGCAGTCAATCGGACTTCTATGAACAGTAC. Translation: CSSSQSDFYEQY. The complete CDR3 protein is CSSSQSDFYEQYF. V usage is TRBV23 and J usage is TRBJ2-7; the table's D call, TRBD2, was not checked against the DNA. With the read ending 1 residue before the CDR3 end, the germline J gene is used to fill in that end. CDR3 length: 13 residues. Germline V CDR1 and CDR2: KGHTA, FQNQQP.

This clone qualifies as medium-sized (0.01 to 0.1%). Gene names and germline refer to mouse. The CDR3 extends 1 residue past the end of the read, so its final part is completed from the germline J gene. The V gene is TRBV24, the J gene TRBJ2-7, with TRBD2 matching 9 bases. V shed 1 base, J shed 4 bases, and the junction held 2 bases outside the gene matches. Per the germline V gene, CDR1 is KGHTA and CDR2 is FRNEEI. The CDR3 totals 14 residues. The sequenced CDR3 bases are TGTGCCAGCAGTCTGTCGCTGGGGGGGTATGAACAGTAC. This sequence encodes CASSLSLGGYEQY. The complete CDR3 sequence is CASSLSLGGYEQYF.

This clone was observed a few times. Gene and germline names: mouse. The DNA ends 1 residue before the CDR3 does, and the rest of the CDR3 is filled in from the germline J gene. The V and J genes are TRBV26 and TRBJ2-2; D is unresolved. The germline V gene encodes CDR1 KGHPV and CDR2 FQNQEV (reference sequence). This CDR3 spans 12 amino acids. Trimming took 5 bases from V and 1 from J, leaving 2 bases between them. The CDR3 protein is CASSRNTGQLYF. The part of the CDR3 DNA that was read is TGTGCCAGCAGTAGAAACACCGGGCAGCTCTAC.

This clone was seen more than once but under ten times. Genes here carry mouse names. With the read ending 1 residue before the CDR3 end, the germline J gene is used to fill in that end. The V and J genes are TRBV26 and TRBJ2-2, with D perhaps matching TRBD1 (5 bases). The germline CDR1 and CDR2 sequences are KGHPV and FQNQEV (reference sequence). V was clipped by 0 bases and J by 7 bases, with 9 bases between them. The length of the CDR3 is 14 residues. The CDR3 is CASSLSTGGGQLYF. The CDR3 DNA, read in part, is TGTGCCAGCAGTCTGTCTACAGGCGGCGGGCAGCTCTAC.

This clone showed up just a few times. Gene labels here are mouse ones. The CDR3 end falls 1 residue outside the read, so it is completed with the germline J gene. This sequence joins TRBV26 and TRBJ1-3, with a tentative D call TRBD1 (5 bases). Trimming cost V 5 bases and J 1 base, with 9 bases left between them. This CDR3 has 14 residues. Germline V gene data show CDR1 as KGHPV and CDR2 as FQNQEV (reference sequence). The CDR3 DNA, read in part, is TGTGCCAGCAGTTTCCAGGGATCTGGAAATACGCTCTAT. It translates to CASSFQGSGNTLY. In full, the CDR3 reads CASSFQGSGNTLYF.

Only a few counts were recorded for this clone. Gene labels here are mouse ones. The CDR3 end lies 1 residue beyond the end of the read and is filled in from the germline J gene. The chain recombines TRBV26 with TRBJ2-3, with D hard to call. Germline V gene sequence: CDR1 KGHPV, CDR2 FQNQEV (reference sequence). V was clipped by 2 bases and J by 6 bases, with 6 bases between them. This CDR3 is 12 amino acids long. The part of the CDR3 DNA that was read is TGTGCCAGCAGTCTGGGGAAGGAAACGCTGTAT. Translation: CASSLGKETLY. The whole CDR3 reads CASSLGKETLYF. The whole variable domain, remainder taken from reference TRBV26 and TRBJ2-3, is NSKVIQTPRYLVKGQGQKAKMRCIPEKGHPVVFWYQQNKNNEFKFLINFQNQEVLQQIDMTEKRFSAECPSNSPCSLEIQSSEAGDSALYLCASSLGKETLYFGSGTRLTVL.